The subject of this entry is one T cell receptor beta chain. Its antigen is unidentified. V gave up 3 bases and J gave up 3 bases; unmatched junction bases: 5. CDR1 and CDR2 from the germline V gene are PRHDT and FYEKMQ (reference sequence). The CDR3 spans 15 residues. Naive CD8 cells lacked CD45RO and underwent positive selection for CCR7, leaving out terminally differentiated effector memory CD45RA+ cells. This entry belongs to a study of shared clonotypes between healthy human individuals. Generated by immunoSEQ multiplex PCR, the TCRdb table keeps only in-frame clones and is missing some. The sample holds millions of clones, under 95% seen once. Whole-study findings and limits: With few donors, the genetic and exposure-history diversity represented was limited. An expected dependence of interdonor clonotype sharing on sequencing depth was noted.

This sequence was found in a man in his late teens or twenties in good health. Some clones in this sample may be carry-over from other donors' samples. Material for sequencing was naive CD8+ T cells from PBMCs. The chain employs TRBV13 and TRBJ1-2, with 9 bases fitting TRBD1. CDR3 sequence: CASSFHRDRDYGYTF. DNA for the CDR3: TGTGCCAGCAGCTTTCACCGGGACAGGGACTATGGCTACACCTTC.